Included here is one T cell receptor (beta chain) sequence, with context. Its antigen is not known. TCRdb redid the calling of the 5' RACE reads with MiXCR, one entry per CDR3 protein. The table records more than 600,000 distinct CDR3 sequences, around a sixth of them present only once. The CDR3 consists of 14 residues. Trimming removed 6 bases at V and 1 base at J, with 15 bases between. In germline, CDR1 is DFQATT, CDR2 SNEGSKA (reference sequence). This specimen comes from a study of identical twins. Study outcomes and limitations: While abundant cord blood beta clonotypes carried fewer insertions, memory repertoires showed no such pattern. Findings depended on cross-sectional statistics rather than tracking the same donors.

This sample was shared with a second study, whose subject was T cells expressing NK-cell markers. That paper states: It was sorted CD3+CD56-NKG2C+, CD3+CD56+NKG2C- and CD3+CD56+NKG2C+ T cells that provided the TCR beta repertoires. Over 5 donors showed dominant NKG2C+ clonotypes comprising about 1.0-7.5% of their CD8+ T cells.

V gene TRBV20-1 combines with J gene TRBJ1-1; D is ambiguous. The clonotype originates from a woman between 18 and 30 years old in good health. The specimen sequenced was PBMCs. The CDR3 protein is CSAKLGRGNTEAFF. The CDR3 DNA reads as TGCAGTGCCAAGTTAGGTCGAGGGAACACTGAAGCTTTCTTT.